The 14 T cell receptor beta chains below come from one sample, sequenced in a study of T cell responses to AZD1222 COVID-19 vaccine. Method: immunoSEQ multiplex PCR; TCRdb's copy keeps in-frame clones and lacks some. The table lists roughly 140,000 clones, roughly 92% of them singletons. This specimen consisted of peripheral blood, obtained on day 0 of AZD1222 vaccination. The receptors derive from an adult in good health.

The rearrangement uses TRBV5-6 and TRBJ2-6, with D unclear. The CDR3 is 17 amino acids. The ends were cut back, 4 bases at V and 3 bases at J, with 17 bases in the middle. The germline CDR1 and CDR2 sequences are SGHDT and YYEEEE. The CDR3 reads CASSPSTQRGGANVLTF. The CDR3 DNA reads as TGTGCCAGCAGCCCCTCCACACAACGAGGTGGGGCCAACGTCCTGACTTTC. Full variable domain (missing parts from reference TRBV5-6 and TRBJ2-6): DAGVTQSPTHLIKTRGQQVTLRCSPKSGHDTVSWYQQALGQGPQFIFQYYEEEERQRGNFPDRFSGHQFPNYSSELNVNALLLGDSALYLCASSPSTQRGGANVLTFGAGSRLTVL.

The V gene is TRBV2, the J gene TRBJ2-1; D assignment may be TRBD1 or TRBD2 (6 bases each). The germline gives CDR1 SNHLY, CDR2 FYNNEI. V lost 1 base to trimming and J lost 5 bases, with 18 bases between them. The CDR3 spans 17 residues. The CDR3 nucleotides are TGTGCCAGCAGTGAAGTCGGGGGCGGCTCCCCCAACAATGAGCAGTTCTTC. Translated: CASSEVGGGSPNNEQFF.

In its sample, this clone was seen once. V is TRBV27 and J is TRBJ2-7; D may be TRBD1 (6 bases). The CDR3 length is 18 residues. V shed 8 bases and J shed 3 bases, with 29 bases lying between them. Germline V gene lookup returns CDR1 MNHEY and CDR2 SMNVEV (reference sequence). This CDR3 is CASLPSTGFRTNIYEQYF. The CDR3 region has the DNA TGTGCCAGCCTTCCGTCCACAGGGTTTCGAACGAACATCTACGAGCAGTACTTC.

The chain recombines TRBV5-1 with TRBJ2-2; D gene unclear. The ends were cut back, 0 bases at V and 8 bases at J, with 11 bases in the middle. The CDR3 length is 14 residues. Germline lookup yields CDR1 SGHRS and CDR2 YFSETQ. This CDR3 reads CASSLDSVRGELFF. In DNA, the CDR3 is TGCGCCAGCAGCTTGGATTCAGTCCGGGGGGAGCTGTTTTTT.

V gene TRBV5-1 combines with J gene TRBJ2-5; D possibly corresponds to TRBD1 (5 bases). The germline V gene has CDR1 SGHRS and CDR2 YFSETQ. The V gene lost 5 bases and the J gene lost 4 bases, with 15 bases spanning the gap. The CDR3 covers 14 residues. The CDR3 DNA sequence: TGCGCCAGCAGTGGGGTGACAGTTTTAGAGACCCAGTACTTC. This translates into CASSGVTVLETQYF.

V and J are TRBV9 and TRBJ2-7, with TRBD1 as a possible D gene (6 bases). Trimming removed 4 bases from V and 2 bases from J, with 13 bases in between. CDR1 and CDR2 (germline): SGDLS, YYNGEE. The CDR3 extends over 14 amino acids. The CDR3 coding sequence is TGTGCCAGCAGCCCCCGACAGGATGCCTACGAGCAGTACTTC. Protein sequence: CASSPRQDAYEQYF.

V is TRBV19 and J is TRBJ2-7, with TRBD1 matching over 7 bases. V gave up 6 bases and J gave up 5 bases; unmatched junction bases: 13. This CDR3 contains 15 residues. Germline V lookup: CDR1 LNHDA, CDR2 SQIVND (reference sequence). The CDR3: CASRDRDSDPHEQYF. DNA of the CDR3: TGTGCCAGTAGGGACCGGGACAGTGACCCACACGAGCAGTACTTC.

The CDR3 reads CASSPLRRDRATNHNPERYGYTF. CDR3 coding DNA: TGTGCCAGCAGCCCCCTCCGCCGGGACAGGGCTACTAACCATAACCCGGAGCGCTATGGCTACACCTTC. The chain links TRBV7-8 to TRBJ1-2, with 9 bases fitting TRBD1. This CDR3 has 23 amino acids. Germline V gene sequence: CDR1 SGHVS, CDR2 FQNEAQ. V trimming: 5 bases; J trimming: 4 bases; junction bases outside the gene matches: 32.

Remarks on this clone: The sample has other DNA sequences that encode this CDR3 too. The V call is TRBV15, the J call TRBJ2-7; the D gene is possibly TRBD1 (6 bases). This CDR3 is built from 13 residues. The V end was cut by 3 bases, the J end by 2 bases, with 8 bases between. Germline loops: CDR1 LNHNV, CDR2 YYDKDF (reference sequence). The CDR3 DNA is TGTGCCACCAGCAGGGACAGAACCTACGAGCAGTACTTC. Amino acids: CATSRDRTYEQYF.

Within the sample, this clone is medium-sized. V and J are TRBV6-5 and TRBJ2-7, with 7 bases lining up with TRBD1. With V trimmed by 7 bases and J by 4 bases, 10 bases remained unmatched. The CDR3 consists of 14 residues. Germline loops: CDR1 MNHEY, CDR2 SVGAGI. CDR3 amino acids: CASNAASGGYEQYF. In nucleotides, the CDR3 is TGTGCCAGCAATGCCGCATCAGGGGGTTACGAGCAGTACTTC.

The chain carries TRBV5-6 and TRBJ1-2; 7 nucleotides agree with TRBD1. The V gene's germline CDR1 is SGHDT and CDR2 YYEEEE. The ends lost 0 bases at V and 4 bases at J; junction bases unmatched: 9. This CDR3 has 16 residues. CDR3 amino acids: CASSLEDTGVVYGYTF. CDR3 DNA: TGTGCCAGCAGCTTGGAAGACACAGGGGTGGTCTATGGCTACACCTTC. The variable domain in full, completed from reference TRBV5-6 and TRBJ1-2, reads DAGVTQSPTHLIKTRGQQVTLRCSPKSGHDTVSWYQQALGQGPQFIFQYYEEEERQRGNFPDRFSGHQFPNYSSELNVNALLLGDSALYLCASSLEDTGVVYGYTFGSGTRLTVV.

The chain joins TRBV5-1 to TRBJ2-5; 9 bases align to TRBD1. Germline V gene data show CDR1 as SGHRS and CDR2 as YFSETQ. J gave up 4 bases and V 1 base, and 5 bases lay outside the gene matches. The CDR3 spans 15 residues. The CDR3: CASSLRDRDAETQYF. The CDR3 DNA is TGCGCCAGCAGCTTGCGGGACAGGGATGCAGAGACCCAGTACTTC.

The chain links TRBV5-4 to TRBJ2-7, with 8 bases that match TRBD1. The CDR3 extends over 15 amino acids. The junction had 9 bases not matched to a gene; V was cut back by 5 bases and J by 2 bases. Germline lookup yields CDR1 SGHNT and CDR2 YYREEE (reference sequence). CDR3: CASRPGTGNPYEQYF. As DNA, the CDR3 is TGTGCCAGCAGACCCGGGACAGGAAATCCCTACGAGCAGTACTTC.

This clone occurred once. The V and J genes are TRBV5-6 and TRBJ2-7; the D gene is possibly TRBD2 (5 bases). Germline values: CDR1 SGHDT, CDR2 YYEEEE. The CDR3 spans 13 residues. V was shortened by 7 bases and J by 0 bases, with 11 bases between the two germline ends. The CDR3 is CASGGPTSYEQYF. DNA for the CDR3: TGTGCCAGCGGAGGACCGACCTCCTACGAGCAGTACTTC. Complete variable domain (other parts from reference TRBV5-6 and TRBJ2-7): DAGVTQSPTHLIKTRGQQVTLRCSPKSGHDTVSWYQQALGQGPQFIFQYYEEEERQRGNFPDRFSGHQFPNYSSELNVNALLLGDSALYLCASGGPTSYEQYFGPGTRLTVT.